Listed below are T cell receptor beta chains from one sample, sequenced in a study of T cells in narcolepsy. The assay was immunoSEQ multiplex PCR, and TCRdb's table has in-frame clones only and misses some. Seen here are 20,000 to 30,000 clones, more than 75% observed once, and the top ten hold approximately 1.1%. The sequencing input was memory (CD45RA-) CD4+ T cells from blood. The receptors shown here come from a human donor in good health. CDR3s include the opening cysteine and the closing phenylalanine or tryptophan. Fields, in order: J gene, D gene, clone size, V gene, CDR3 protein, CDR3 DNA. D genes are given only for firm matches. Size values are once, few and many counts, or a class for expanded clones, and some rows have none.

>TRBJ1-1|TRBD1|NA|TRBV7-6
CASSFGQGIGEAFF
TGTGCCAGCAGCTTTGGACAGGGTATTGGTGAAGCTTTCTTT
>TRBJ2-7|NA|NA|TRBV21-1
CASSKTGLAVDYEQYF
TGTGCCAGCAGCAAGACGGGACTAGCTGTGGATTACGAGCAGTACTTC
>TRBJ2-5|TRBD2|NA|TRBV9
CASSVGFRLAGGGQETQYF
TGTGCCAGCAGCGTAGGCTTCCGGCTAGCGGGGGGCGGTCAAGAGACCCAGTACTTC
>TRBJ2-4|NA|NA|TRBV29-1
CSVRENIQYF
TGCAGCGTCCGAGAAAACATTCAGTACTTC
>TRBJ2-5|NA|NA|TRBV7-2
CASSLVVSDQATQYF
TGTGCCAGCAGCTTAGTCGTCTCAGATCAAGCGACCCAGTACTTC
>TRBJ1-5|NA|NA|TRBV7-3
CASSLAVGQGSNQPQHF
TGTGCCAGCAGCTTAGCCGTGGGGCAAGGGAGCAATCAGCCCCAGCATTTT
>TRBJ2-7|NA|NA|TRBV19
CASSISFGDEQYF
TGTGCCAGTAGTATAAGTTTCGGGGACGAGCAGTACTTC
>TRBJ2-2|NA|NA|TRBV19
CASSIGQNTGELFF
TGTGCCAGTAGTATAGGTCAAAACACCGGGGAGCTGTTTTTT
>TRBJ2-7|NA|NA|TRBV7-2
CASSPQAALGHEQYF
TGTGCCAGCAGCCCGCAGGCGGCTCTCGGCCACGAGCAGTACTTC
>TRBJ2-7|TRBD1|medium-sized|TRBV28
CASRVTGYEQYF
TGTGCCAGCAGGGTGACAGGGTACGAGCAGTACTTC